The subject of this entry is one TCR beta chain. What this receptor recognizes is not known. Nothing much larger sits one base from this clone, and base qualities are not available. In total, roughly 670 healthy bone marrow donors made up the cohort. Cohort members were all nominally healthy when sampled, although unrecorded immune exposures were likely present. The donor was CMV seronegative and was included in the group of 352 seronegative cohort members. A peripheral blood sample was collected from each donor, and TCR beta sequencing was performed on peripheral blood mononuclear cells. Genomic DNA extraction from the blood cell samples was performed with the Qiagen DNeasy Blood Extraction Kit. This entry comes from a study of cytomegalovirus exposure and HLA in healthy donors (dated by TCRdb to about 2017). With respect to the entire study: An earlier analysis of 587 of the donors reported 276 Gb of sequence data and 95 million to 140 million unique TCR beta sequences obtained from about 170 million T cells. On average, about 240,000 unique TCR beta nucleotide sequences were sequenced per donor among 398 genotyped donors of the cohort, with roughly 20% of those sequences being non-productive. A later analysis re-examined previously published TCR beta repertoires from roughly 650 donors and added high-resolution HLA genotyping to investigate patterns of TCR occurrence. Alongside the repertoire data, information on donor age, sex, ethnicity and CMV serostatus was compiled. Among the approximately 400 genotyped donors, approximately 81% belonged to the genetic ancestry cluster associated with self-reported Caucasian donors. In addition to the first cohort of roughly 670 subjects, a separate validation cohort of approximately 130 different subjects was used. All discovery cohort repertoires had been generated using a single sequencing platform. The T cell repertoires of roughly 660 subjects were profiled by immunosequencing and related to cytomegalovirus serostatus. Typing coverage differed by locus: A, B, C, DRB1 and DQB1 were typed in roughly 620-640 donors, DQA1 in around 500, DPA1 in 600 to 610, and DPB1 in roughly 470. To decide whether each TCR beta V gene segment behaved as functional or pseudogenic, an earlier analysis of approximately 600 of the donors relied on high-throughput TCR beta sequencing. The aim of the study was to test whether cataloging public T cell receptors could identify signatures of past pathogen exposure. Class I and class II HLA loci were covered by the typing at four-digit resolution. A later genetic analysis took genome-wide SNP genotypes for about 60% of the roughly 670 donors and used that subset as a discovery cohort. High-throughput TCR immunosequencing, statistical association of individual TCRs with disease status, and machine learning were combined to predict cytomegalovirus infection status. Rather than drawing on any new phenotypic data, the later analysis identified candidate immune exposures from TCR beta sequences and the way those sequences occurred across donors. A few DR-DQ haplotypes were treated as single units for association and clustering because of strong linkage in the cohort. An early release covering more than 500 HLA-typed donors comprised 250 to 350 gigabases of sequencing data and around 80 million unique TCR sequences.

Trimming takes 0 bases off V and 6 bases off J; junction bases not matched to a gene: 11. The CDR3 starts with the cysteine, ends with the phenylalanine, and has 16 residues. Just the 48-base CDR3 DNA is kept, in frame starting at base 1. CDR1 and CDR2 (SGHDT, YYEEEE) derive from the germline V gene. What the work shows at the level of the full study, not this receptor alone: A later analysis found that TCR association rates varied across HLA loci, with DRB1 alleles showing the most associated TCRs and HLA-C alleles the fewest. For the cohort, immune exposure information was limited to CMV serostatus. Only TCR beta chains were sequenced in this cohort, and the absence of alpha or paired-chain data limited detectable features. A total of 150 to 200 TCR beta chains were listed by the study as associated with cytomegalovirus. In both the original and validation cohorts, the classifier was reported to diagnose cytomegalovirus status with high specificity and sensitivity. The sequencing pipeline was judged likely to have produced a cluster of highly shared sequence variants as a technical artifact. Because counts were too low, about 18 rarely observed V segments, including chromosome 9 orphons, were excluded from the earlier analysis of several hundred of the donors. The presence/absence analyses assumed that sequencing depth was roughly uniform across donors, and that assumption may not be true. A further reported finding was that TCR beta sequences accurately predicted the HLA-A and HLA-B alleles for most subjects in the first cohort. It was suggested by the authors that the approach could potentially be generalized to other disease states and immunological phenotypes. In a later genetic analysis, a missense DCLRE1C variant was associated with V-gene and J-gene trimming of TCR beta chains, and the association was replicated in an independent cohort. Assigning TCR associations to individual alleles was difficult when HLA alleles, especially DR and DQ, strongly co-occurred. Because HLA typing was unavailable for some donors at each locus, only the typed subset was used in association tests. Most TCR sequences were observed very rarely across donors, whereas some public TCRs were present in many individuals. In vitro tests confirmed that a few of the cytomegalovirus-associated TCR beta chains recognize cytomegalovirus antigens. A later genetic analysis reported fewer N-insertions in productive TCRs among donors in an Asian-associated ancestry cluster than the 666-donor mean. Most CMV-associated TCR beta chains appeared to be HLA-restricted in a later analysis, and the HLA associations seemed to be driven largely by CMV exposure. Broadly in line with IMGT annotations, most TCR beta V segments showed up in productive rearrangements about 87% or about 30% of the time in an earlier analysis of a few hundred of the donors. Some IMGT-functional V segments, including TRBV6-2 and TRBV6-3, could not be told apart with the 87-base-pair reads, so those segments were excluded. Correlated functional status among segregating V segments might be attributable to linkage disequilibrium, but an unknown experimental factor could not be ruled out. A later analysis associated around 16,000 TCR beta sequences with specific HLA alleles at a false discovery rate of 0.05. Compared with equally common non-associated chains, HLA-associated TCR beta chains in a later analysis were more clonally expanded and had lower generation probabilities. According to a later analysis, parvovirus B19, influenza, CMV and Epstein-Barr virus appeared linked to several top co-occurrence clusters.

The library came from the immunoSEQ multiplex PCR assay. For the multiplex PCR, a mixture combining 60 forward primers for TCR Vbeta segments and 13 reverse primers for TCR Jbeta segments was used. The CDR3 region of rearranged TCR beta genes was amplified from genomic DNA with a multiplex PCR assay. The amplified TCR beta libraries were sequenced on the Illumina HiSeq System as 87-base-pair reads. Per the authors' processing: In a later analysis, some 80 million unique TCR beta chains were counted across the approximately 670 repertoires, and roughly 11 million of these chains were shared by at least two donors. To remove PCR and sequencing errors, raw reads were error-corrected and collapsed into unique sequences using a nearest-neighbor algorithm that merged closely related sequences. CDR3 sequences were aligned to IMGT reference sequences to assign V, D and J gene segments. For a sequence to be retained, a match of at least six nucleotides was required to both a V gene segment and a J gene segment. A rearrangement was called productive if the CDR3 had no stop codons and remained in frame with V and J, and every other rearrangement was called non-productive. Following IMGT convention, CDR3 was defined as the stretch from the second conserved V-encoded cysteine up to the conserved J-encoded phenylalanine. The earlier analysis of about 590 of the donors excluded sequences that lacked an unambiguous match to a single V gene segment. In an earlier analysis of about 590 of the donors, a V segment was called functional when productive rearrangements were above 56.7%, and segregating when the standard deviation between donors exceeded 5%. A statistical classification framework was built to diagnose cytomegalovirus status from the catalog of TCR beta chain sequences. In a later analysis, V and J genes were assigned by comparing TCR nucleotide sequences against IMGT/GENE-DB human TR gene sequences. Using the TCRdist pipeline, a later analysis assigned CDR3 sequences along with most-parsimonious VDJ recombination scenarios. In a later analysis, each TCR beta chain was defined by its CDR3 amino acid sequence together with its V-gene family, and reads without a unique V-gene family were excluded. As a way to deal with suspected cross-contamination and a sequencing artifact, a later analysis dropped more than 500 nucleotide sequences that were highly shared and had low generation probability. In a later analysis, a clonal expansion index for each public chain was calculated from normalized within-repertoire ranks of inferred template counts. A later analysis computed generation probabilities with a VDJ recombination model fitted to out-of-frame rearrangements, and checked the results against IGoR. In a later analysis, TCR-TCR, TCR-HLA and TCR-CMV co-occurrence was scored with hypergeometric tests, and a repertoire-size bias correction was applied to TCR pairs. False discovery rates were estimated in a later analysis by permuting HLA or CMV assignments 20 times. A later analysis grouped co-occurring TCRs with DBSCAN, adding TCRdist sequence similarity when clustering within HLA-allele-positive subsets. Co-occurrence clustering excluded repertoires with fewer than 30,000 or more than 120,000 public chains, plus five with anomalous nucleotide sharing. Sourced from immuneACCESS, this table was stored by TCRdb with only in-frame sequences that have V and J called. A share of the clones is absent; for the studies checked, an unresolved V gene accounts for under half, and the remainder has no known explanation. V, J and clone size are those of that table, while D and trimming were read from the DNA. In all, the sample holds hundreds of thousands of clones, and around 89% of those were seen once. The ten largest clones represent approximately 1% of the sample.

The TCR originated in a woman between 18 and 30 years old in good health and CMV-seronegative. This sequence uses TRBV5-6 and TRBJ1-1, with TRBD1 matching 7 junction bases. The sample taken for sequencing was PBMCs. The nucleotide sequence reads TGTGCCAGCAGCTTGGTAAAACAGGGGAATAACCCTGAAGCTTTCTTT. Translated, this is CASSLVKQGNNPEAFF.